This T cell receptor (beta chain) comes out of a study of blood T cell repertoires in COVID-19. Study-level information: Sites across the United States, Italy and Spain contributed samples from acute and convalescent COVID-19.

The CDR3 is 12 residues long. V gave up 1 base and J gave up 6 bases, with 4 bases separating them. Per germline, CDR1 SGDLS and CDR2 YYNGEE. Profiling relied on immunoSEQ multiplex PCR, and the TCRdb table lists in-frame clones only, not all of them. The top ten hold around 0.9% of the sample, which has roughly 500,000 clones, 80% to 90% seen once. Sequenced: peripheral blood. This chain connects TRBV9 to TRBJ2-2; D is unresolved. This TCR came from a man aged 18-30 years with COVID-19, enrolled during active disease. In DNA form, the CDR3 reads TGTGCCAGCAGCGTAAGCTCCGGGGAGCTGTTTTTT. Translation: CASSVSSGELFF.